Shown below are 26 T cell receptor beta chains from a single sample sequenced in a study of identical twins. TCRdb processed the 5' RACE reads anew with MiXCR; each CDR3 protein has one entry. This sample has around 240,000 distinct CDR3 sequences; approximately 7% occur once, and the top ten carry roughly 3.7%. This same sample was also part of a study on yellow fever vaccine responses in identical twins.

Specimen: memory (CD45RO+) T cells sorted from blood. These receptors were obtained from a woman between 18 and 30 years old in good health.

There are a few counts of this clonotype. V is TRBV24-1 and J is TRBJ2-2, with 9 bases fitting TRBD1. This CDR3 region has 13 residues. J lost 6 bases, V lost 7 bases, and 2 bases had no gene match. Germline CDR1 is KGHDR and CDR2 is SFDVKD. The DNA for the CDR3 is TGTGCCACCAGACAGGGGGCGTCCGGGGAGCTGTTTTTT. Translating gives CATRQGASGELFF.

J is TRBJ2-5 and V is TRBV10-3, with TRBD2 identical over 9 bases. This CDR3 has 12 amino acids. CDR1 and CDR2 from the germline V gene are ENHRY and SYGVKD. The ends lost 8 bases at V and 5 bases at J; junction bases unmatched: 3. The CDR3 DNA reads TGTGCCATCGCGACTAGCGGCGAGACCCAGTACTTC. It encodes CAIATSGETQYF.

This clonotype was recorded at least ten times. This rearrangement joins TRBV7-3 to TRBJ2-5; D not certain. V lost 7 bases, J lost 0 bases, and 9 bases lay in between. Germline assignment: CDR1 SGHTA and CDR2 FQGTGA. This CDR3 comprises 13 residues. CDR3 loop: CASNGPNQETQYF. The CDR3, as DNA: TGTGCCAGCAACGGGCCAAACCAAGAGACCCAGTACTTC.

This clonotype was detected only a few times. The rearrangement joins TRBV20-1 to TRBJ2-7; TRBD2 agrees at 8 bases. Trimming at V came to 0 bases and at J to 1 base, leaving 2 bases not matched to a gene. In germline, CDR1 is DFQATT, CDR2 SNEGSKA (reference sequence). CDR3 length: 14 amino acids. The CDR3 bases are TGCAGTGCTAGAGACCCTAGCGGGTCCTACGAGCAGTACTTC. Protein product: CSARDPSGSYEQYF.

This clonotype was recorded at least ten times. V gene TRBV3-1 combines with J gene TRBJ2-7; 8 nucleotides match TRBD2. Germline values: CDR1 LGHDT, CDR2 YNNKEL (reference sequence). The junction had 5 bases not matched to a gene; V was cut back by 1 base and J by 3 bases. The CDR3 extends over 15 amino acids. The CDR3 loop reads CASSQGRSGNYEQYF. The DNA for the CDR3 is TGTGCCAGCAGCCAAGGGCGTAGCGGGAACTACGAGCAGTACTTC.

In this sample, this clonotype turned up many times. The chain recombines TRBV12-3 or TRBV12-4 with TRBJ2-5; D is uncertain. This CDR3 is 13 amino acids long. V dropped 6 bases and J dropped 4 bases, with 12 bases sitting between them. In DNA, the CDR3 is TGTGCCAGCAGACGAGACTCTTTAGAGACCCAGTACTTC. This codes for CASRRDSLETQYF.

The chain couples TRBV29-1 to TRBJ2-7; D possibly corresponds to TRBD2 (6 bases). Germline CDR1 reads SQVTM; CDR2 reads ANQGSEA. V was pared by 4 bases and J by 0 bases, with 13 bases between. This CDR3 has 14 amino acids. The CDR3 DNA is TGCAGCGTTGTGGTGGCGGGGCTCTCCTACGAGCAGTACTTC. Amino acid sequence: CSVVVAGLSYEQYF.

There are a few counts of this clonotype. This CDR3 is CASSRTGSPSGANVLTF. The CDR3 bases are TGTGCCAGCAGCCGGACAGGGAGCCCCTCTGGGGCCAACGTCCTGACTTTC. The genes are TRBV3-1 and TRBJ2-6; 8 bases are a match to TRBD1. Germline lookup yields CDR1 LGHDT and CDR2 YNNKEL (reference sequence). Unmatched junction bases numbered 5, after V lost 4 bases and J lost 0 bases. This CDR3 is built from 17 residues. Filled out from reference TRBV3-1 and TRBJ2-6, the complete variable domain reads DTAVSQTPKYLVTQMGNDKSIKCEQNLGHDTMYWYKQDSKKFLKIMFSYNNKELIINETVPNRFSPKSPDKAHLNLHINSLELGDSAVYFCASSRTGSPSGANVLTFGAGSRLTVL.

This clonotype was recorded many times. The chain recombines TRBV2 with TRBJ2-1, with D maybe TRBD2 (5 bases). V lost 10 bases, J lost 1 base, and 14 bases lay in between. From germline, CDR1 is SNHLY and CDR2 FYNNEI. This CDR3 contains 14 residues. CDR3 amino acids: CATTTRASYNEQFF. DNA of the CDR3: TGTGCCACCACAACGAGGGCTTCCTACAATGAGCAGTTCTTC.

This clonotype was counted many times. This sequence joins TRBV7-2 and TRBJ2-3; 13 nucleotides match TRBD2. Germline CDR1 and CDR2: SGHTA and FQGNSA. The CDR3 runs 13 residues. Germline trimming cut 6 bases from V and 10 bases from J; bases unmatched to any gene: 4. The CDR3 coding sequence is TGTGCCAGCAGACGGACTAGCGGGAGTTCGCAGTATTTT. Its protein product is CASRRTSGSSQYF.

This clonotype was detected many times. This rearrangement joins TRBV6-1 to TRBJ2-3; 9 bases align to TRBD2. The germline CDR1 and CDR2 sequences are MNHNS and SASEGT. Germline trimming cut 3 bases from V and 4 bases from J; bases unmatched to any gene: 2. The CDR3 contains 14 residues. The CDR3 region is CASSELAGPDTQYF. Written as DNA, the CDR3 is TGTGCCAGCAGTGAGCTAGCGGGACCAGATACGCAGTATTTT.

A remark on this clonotype: A read error may account for a junction end that differs from germline. The chain links TRBV15 to TRBJ2-1; perhaps TRBD2 as D (5 bases). The V gene's germline CDR1 is LNHNV and CDR2 YYDKDF (reference sequence). This CDR3 comprises 17 residues. The CDR3 here is CAISRDRVGVRYNEQFF. The DNA for the CDR3 is TGTGCCATCAGCAGAGATCGGGTGGGAGTGCGGTACAATGAGCAGTTCTTC.

This clonotype was detected a few times. The rearrangement joins TRBV7-9 to TRBJ2-5; weak D call: TRBD2 (6 bases). CDR3 length: 14 residues. Germline V gene data show CDR1 as SEHNR and CDR2 as FQNEAQ (reference sequence). Trimming left V 3 bases short and J 5 bases short, with 13 bases between. CDR3 coding DNA: TGTGCCAGCAGCTTGGGGCTAGCGTTGGAGACCCAGTACTTC. Translating it yields CASSLGLALETQYF.

In this sample, this clonotype turned up a few times. The chain is built from TRBV7-7 and TRBJ1-6; D not certain. Trimming left V 8 bases short and J 3 bases short, with 8 bases between. The CDR3 has 13 amino acids. Germline lookup yields CDR1 SSHAT and CDR2 FNYEAQ (reference sequence). CDR3: CASGQDYNSPLHF. The CDR3 nucleotides are TGTGCCAGCGGCCAGGACTATAATTCACCCCTCCACTTT.

There are a few counts of this clonotype. The CDR3 spells CASSRGGTPSYNEQFF. The CDR3 coding sequence is TGTGCCAGCAGTAGGGGCGGGACACCCTCCTACAATGAGCAGTTCTTC. V and J are TRBV12-3 or TRBV12-4 and TRBJ2-1; either TRBD1 or TRBD2 may fit D (6 bases each). This CDR3 has 16 residues. V was cut by 5 bases and J by 0 bases, with 14 bases left in between.

V and J are TRBV5-1 and TRBJ1-6, with D perhaps TRBD1 (5 bases). The CDR3 length is 14 residues. V was shortened by 3 bases and J by 5 bases, with 9 bases between the two germline ends. Germline CDR1 SGHRS, CDR2 YFSETQ. CDR3 protein: CASSSGTDNSPLHF. The CDR3 region has the DNA TGCGCCAGCAGCTCCGGGACTGATAATTCACCCCTCCACTTT. Full variable domain (remainder filled in from reference TRBV5-1 and TRBJ1-6): KAGVTQTPRYLIKTRGQQVTLSCSPISGHRSVSWYQQTPGQGLQFLFEYFSETQRNKGNFPGRFSGRQFSNSRSEMNVSTLELGDSALYLCASSSGTDNSPLHFGNGTRLTVT.

The chain combines TRBV10-3 with TRBJ2-1; D may be TRBD2 (6 bases). CDR3 length: 14 residues. The V end was cut by 4 bases, the J end by 5 bases, with 12 bases between. CDR1 and CDR2 from the germline V gene are ENHRY and SYGVKD. The CDR3 DNA sequence: TGTGCCATCAGTGTTCTAGCGCTAGACAATGAGCAGTTCTTC. This gives the protein CAISVLALDNEQFF.

The table lists this clonotype with many counts. The chain joins TRBV29-1 to TRBJ2-7; D gene ambiguous. Germline lookup yields CDR1 SQVTM and CDR2 ANQGSEA. The CDR3 runs to 17 residues. V lost 4 bases to trimming and J lost 0 bases, with 22 bases between them. Written as DNA, the CDR3 is TGCAGCGTTGCAGGACCCAAACTGTTAAGGAGCTCCTACGAGCAGTACTTC. Encoded protein: CSVAGPKLLRSSYEQYF.

In its sample, this clonotype was seen a few times. In nucleotides, the CDR3 is TGTGCCAGCAGCTTAGTGGCGACGGGAGCCTACGAGCAGTACTTC. This gives the protein CASSLVATGAYEQYF. The chain combines TRBV11-3 with TRBJ2-7, with D possibly matching TRBD2 (6 bases). V dropped 1 base and J dropped 2 bases, with 12 bases sitting between them. The CDR3 has 15 residues. The germline gives CDR1 SGHNT, CDR2 YENEEA. The whole variable domain, filled in from reference TRBV11-3 and TRBJ2-7, reads EAGVVQSPRYKIIEKKQPVAFWCNPISGHNTLYWYLQNLGQGPELLIRYENEEAVDDSQLPKDRFSAERLKGVDSTLKIQPAELGDSAVYLCASSLVATGAYEQYFGPGTRLTVT.

This clonotype was found many times. This chain uses TRBV29-1 with TRBJ2-3; unclear D gene. CDR3 length: 11 amino acids. The germline V and J ends were trimmed by 6 bases and 11 bases, with 15 bases remaining between them. Looked up from germline, CDR1 is SQVTM and CDR2 is ANQGSEA. The CDR3 reads CSVESVGGQYF. Written as DNA, the CDR3 is TGCAGCGTAGAGTCAGTGGGCGGGCAGTATTTT.

This clonotype was observed many times. The CDR3 spells CASIPGGANTGELFF. The CDR3 DNA reads as TGTGCCAGCATTCCGGGGGGCGCGAACACCGGGGAGCTGTTTTTT. This chain uses TRBV27 with TRBJ2-2; possibly TRBD2 for D (7 bases). The CDR3 totals 15 residues. Per the germline V gene, CDR1 is MNHEY and CDR2 is SMNVEV (reference sequence). Trimming stripped 7 bases from V and 0 bases from J, with 12 bases between.

The chain recombines TRBV4-1 with TRBJ2-3, with D unclear. Trimming stripped 0 bases from V and 2 bases from J, with 12 bases between. The germline V gene has CDR1 MGHRA and CDR2 YSYEKL. The CDR3 is made up of 16 amino acids. In nucleotides, the CDR3 is TGCGCCAGCAGCCAAGAACGGCTGGCCAACACAGATACGCAGTATTTT. Protein: CASSQERLANTDTQYF.

Ten or more counts support this clonotype. The rearrangement joins TRBV9 to TRBJ2-1; TRBD2 aligns across 9 bases. Germline values: CDR1 SGDLS, CDR2 YYNGEE. Germline trimming cut 4 bases from V and 0 bases from J; bases unmatched to any gene: 5. The CDR3 covers 16 residues. The CDR3 sequence is CASSSLLAGSYNEQFF. The CDR3 bases are TGTGCCAGCAGCTCCCTACTAGCGGGCTCCTACAATGAGCAGTTCTTC.

This clonotype was detected only a few times. The rearrangement joins TRBV5-1 to TRBJ2-3; 11 bases are shared with TRBD2. J lost 2 bases, V lost 2 bases, and 4 bases had no gene match. The germline gives CDR1 SGHRS, CDR2 YFSETQ. The CDR3 runs to 16 residues. Here the CDR3 DNA reads TGCGCCAGCAGCTTACTAGCGGGGGTGATCACAGATACGCAGTATTTT. Amino acids: CASSLLAGVITDTQYF.

This clonotype was counted at least ten times. The chain is built from TRBV5-5 and TRBJ2-1, with 7 bases matching TRBD2. The ends lost 2 bases at V and 2 bases at J; junction bases unmatched: 4. CDR3 length: 15 amino acids. The germline V gene encodes CDR1 SGHKS and CDR2 YYEKEE (reference sequence). CDR3 loop: CASSFGGGTYNEQFF. In DNA, the CDR3 is TGTGCCAGCAGCTTTGGGGGGGGAACCTACAATGAGCAGTTCTTC.

Only a few counts were recorded for this clonotype. The chain links TRBV10-2 to TRBJ1-1; TRBD1 matches at 7 bases. CDR3 length: 13 residues. Germline V gene sequence: CDR1 WSHSY, CDR2 SAAADI. Trimming cost V 10 bases and J 4 bases; bases outside gene matches: 9. DNA for the CDR3: TGCGCCACCACAGGACAGGTCGGCACTGAAGCTTTCTTT. It specifies CATTGQVGTEAFF.